The 28 T cell receptor beta chains presented below share a single source sample, sequenced in a study of T cell responses to AZD1222 COVID-19 vaccine. This table comes from immunoSEQ multiplex PCR, and its TCRdb copy is limited to in-frame clones, with some not included. The sample shows roughly 150,000 clones, 84% of them seen only once. The sample consisted of peripheral blood, taken on day 0 of AZD1222 vaccination. The origin of the receptors is an adult in good health.

The rearrangement joins TRBV3-1 (or the pseudogene TRBV3-2) to TRBJ1-6; D call uncertain. Deletions cut 4 bases from V and 7 bases from J, with 2 bases between. The CDR3 spans 11 residues. In germline, CDR1 is LGHDT, CDR2 YNNKEL (reference sequence). The CDR3, as DNA: TGTGCCAGCAGCCTCAATTCACCCCTCCACTTT. This encodes CASSLNSPLHF.

The chain combines TRBV19 with TRBJ2-2; no clear D. Germline-derived CDR1 and CDR2 are LNHDA and SQIVND (reference sequence). Trimming removed 2 bases from V and 4 bases from J, with 11 bases in between. The CDR3 has 15 amino acids. CDR3 sequence (DNA): TGTGCCAGTAGTATAACAGCCTCGTCCACCGGGGAGCTGTTTTTT. It codes for CASSITASSTGELFF.

V and J are TRBV6-5 and TRBJ2-2, with D unresolved. CDR3 length: 12 residues. From germline, CDR1 is MNHEY and CDR2 SVGAGI. Trimming removed 5 bases from V and 5 bases from J, with 6 bases in between. The DNA for the CDR3 is TGTGCCAGCAGTCAGTGGACCGGGGAGCTGTTTTTT. It specifies CASSQWTGELFF.

The V call is TRBV13, the J call TRBJ2-7; a possible D gene is TRBD1 (5 bases). The CDR3 runs to 15 residues. In germline, CDR1 is PRHDT, CDR2 FYEKMQ (reference sequence). V was clipped by 2 bases and J by 0 bases, with 11 bases between them. This CDR3 reads CASSLSQGPSYEQYF. The CDR3 region has the DNA TGTGCCAGCAGCTTATCCCAGGGCCCCTCCTACGAGCAGTACTTC.

CDR3 amino acids: CATSSGVVYEQFF. CDR3 bases: TGTGCCACCTCTAGCGGGGTAGTGTATGAGCAGTTCTTC. The chain is built from TRBV24-1 and TRBJ2-1; 9 bases are shared with TRBD2. V trimming: 9 bases; J trimming: 8 bases; junction bases outside the gene matches: 7. CDR1 and CDR2 from the germline V gene are KGHDR and SFDVKD. There are 13 residues in the CDR3.

In its sample, this clone was seen once. This chain joins TRBV19 and TRBJ1-5, with D unresolved. This CDR3 has 13 residues. V was pared by 3 bases and J by 8 bases, with 11 bases between. The germline V gene has CDR1 LNHDA and CDR2 SQIVND (reference sequence). DNA of the CDR3: TGTGCCAGTAGTATCAGGCTAGTGGAGCCCCAGCATTTT. Amino acid sequence: CASSIRLVEPQHF.

This chain links TRBV28 with TRBJ2-7; D gene ambiguous. The CDR3 extends over 14 amino acids. V was pared by 7 bases and J by 5 bases, with 18 bases between. Germline CDR1 and CDR2: MDHEN and SYDVKM. For the CDR3, the DNA is TGTGCCAGCAATTCCTTTGGCCAAGGGAACGAGCAGTACTTC. Translation gives CASNSFGQGNEQYF.

V usage is TRBV30 and J usage is TRBJ2-7; 7 bases fit TRBD1. With 2 bases clipped from V and 0 bases from J, the junction kept 4 bases outside the gene matches. CDR3 length: 14 residues. Germline values: CDR1 GTSNPN, CDR2 SVGIG (reference sequence). CDR3 in amino acids: CAWSIRTGSYEQYF. Here the CDR3 DNA reads TGTGCCTGGAGTATTCGGACAGGCTCCTACGAGCAGTACTTC. The entire variable domain, with the rest obtained from reference TRBV30 and TRBJ2-7, is as follows: SQTIHQWPATLVQPVGSPLSLECTVEGTSNPNLYWYRQAAGRGLQLLFYSVGIGQISSEVPQNLSASRPQDRQFILSSKKLLLSDSGFYLCAWSIRTGSYEQYFGPGTRLTVT.

The chain combines TRBV7-6 with TRBJ2-7; 12 bases match TRBD1. There are 15 residues in the CDR3. Trimming removed 3 bases from V and 4 bases from J; junction bases left unmatched: 4. Germline assignment: CDR1 SGHVS and CDR2 FNYEAQ. The CDR3 DNA follows: TGTGCCAGCAGCTTTGGGACAGGGGGCGGGTACGAGCAGTACTTC. It translates to CASSFGTGGGYEQYF.

This clone was observed a handful of times. This rearrangement joins TRBV2 to TRBJ2-2; 7 nucleotides match TRBD1. The CDR3 consists of 14 residues. V lost 4 bases, J lost 4 bases, and 3 bases stayed unmatched. CDR1 and CDR2 from the germline V gene are SNHLY and FYNNEI. CDR3 region: CASSVRDSTGELFF. CDR3 coding DNA: TGTGCCAGCAGTGTAAGGGACAGCACCGGGGAGCTGTTTTTT.

DNA for the CDR3: TGTGCCAGCAGCTCCCCGGGGCTAGCGGGGGGCATTGGTGAGCAGTTCTTC. Protein: CASSSPGLAGGIGEQFF. The chain employs TRBV11-3 and TRBJ2-1, with 11 bases fitting TRBD2. Looked up from germline, CDR1 is SGHNT and CDR2 is YENEEA. The trim removed 4 bases at V and 9 bases at J, leaving 14 bases unmatched. This CDR3 is built from 17 residues.

The J gene is TRBJ1-5, the V gene TRBV5-8, with 9 bases aligning to TRBD1. The CDR3 runs 13 residues. The V segment lost 4 bases and the J segment 4 bases; nucleotides outside the gene matches: 0. The germline CDR1 and CDR2 sequences are SGHTS and YDEGEE. CDR3 in DNA: TGTGCCAGCAGCGGGACAGGGAATCAGCCCCAGCATTTT. Translated, it gives CASSGTGNQPQHF.

The chain couples TRBV7-2 to TRBJ2-7; 9 bases are shared with TRBD1. V lost 3 bases to trimming and J lost 0 bases; unmatched junction nucleotides: 6. This CDR3 has 16 residues. The V gene's germline CDR1 is SGHTA and CDR2 FQGNSA. The CDR3 region is CASSLSGQGSSYEQYF. CDR3 sequence (DNA): TGTGCCAGCAGCTTGTCCGGACAGGGGAGCTCCTACGAGCAGTACTTC.

This clone has more than one count but fewer than ten. The CDR3 here is CASSDASLGDYGYTF. CDR3 DNA: TGTGCCAGCAGCGACGCCTCCCTTGGGGACTATGGCTACACCTTC. V gene TRBV7-9 combines with J gene TRBJ1-2, with D unclear. The CDR3 is made up of 15 amino acids. V shed 5 bases and J shed 3 bases, with 16 bases lying between them. Germline V gives CDR1 SEHNR, CDR2 FQNEAQ (reference sequence). The full variable domain, in which reference TRBV7-9 and TRBJ1-2 provide the parts outside the CDR3, is DTGVSQNPRHKITKRGQNVTFRCDPISEHNRLYWYRQTLGQGPEFLTYFQNEAQLEKSRLLSDRFSAERPKGSFSTLEIQRTEQGDSAMYLCASSDASLGDYGYTFGSGTRLTVV.

V is TRBV5-1 and J is TRBJ2-1; D may be TRBD2 (6 bases). This CDR3 region has 13 residues. Trimming pared 1 base from V and 4 bases from J, leaving 6 bases between. Germline CDR1 is SGHRS and CDR2 is YFSETQ. CDR3 nucleotide sequence: TGCGCCAGCAGCTTGCGGGGGTACAATGAGCAGTTCTTC. This gives the protein CASSLRGYNEQFF.

The chain joins TRBV5-1 to TRBJ2-7; 7 bases fit TRBD1. CDR3 size: 15 residues. Germline V gives CDR1 SGHRS, CDR2 YFSETQ. J lost 2 bases, V lost 4 bases, and 9 bases had no gene match. The CDR3 coding sequence is TGCGCCAGCAGCCCAGGGACAGAGGGCCCCTACGAGCAGTACTTC. Translating gives CASSPGTEGPYEQYF.

The chain carries TRBV4-1 and TRBJ1-4; D gene ambiguous. Germline CDR1 is MGHRA and CDR2 is YSYEKL. V lost 6 bases and J lost 0, with 11 bases in between. This CDR3 is 15 amino acids long. CDR3 sequence: CASRRLFATNEKLFF. The CDR3 nucleotides are TGCGCCAGCAGGCGCCTTTTTGCAACTAATGAAAAACTGTTTTTT.

This clone was counted once. The V gene is TRBV6-5, the J gene TRBJ2-5, with D possibly matching TRBD1 (6 bases). Trimming pared 8 bases from V and 5 bases from J, leaving 15 bases between. CDR1 and CDR2 (germline): MNHEY, SVGAGI. The CDR3 totals 13 residues. CDR3 coding DNA: TGTGCCAGCGTAGCCGGCAGGGGCGAGACCCAGTACTTC. Residues: CASVAGRGETQYF.

The V call is TRBV19, the J call TRBJ1-5, with D maybe TRBD1 (5 bases). The CDR3 sequence is 14 residues long. Germline CDR1 is LNHDA and CDR2 is SQIVND (reference sequence). Trimming pared 8 bases from V and 3 bases from J, leaving 14 bases between. CDR3 loop: CASSDGHNNQPQHF. The CDR3 nucleotides are TGTGCCAGTTCAGATGGACACAACAATCAGCCCCAGCATTTT. The variable domain in full, completed from reference TRBV19 and TRBJ1-5, reads DGGITQSPKYLFRKEGQNVTLSCEQNLNHDAMYWYRQDPGQGLRLIYYSQIVNDFQKGDIAEGYSVSREKKESFPLTVTSAQKNPTAFYLCASSDGHNNQPQHFGDGTRLSIL.

V and J are TRBV18 and TRBJ2-3; 12 nucleotides line up with TRBD2. Germline V lookup: CDR1 KGHSH, CDR2 LQKENI. The CDR3 runs to 18 residues. The junction had 12 bases not matched to a gene; V was cut back by 3 bases and J by 5 bases. The CDR3 DNA follows: TGTGCCAGCTCACCTAACATACTAGCGGGGGGCCGGGAAGATACGCAGTATTTT. Encoded protein: CASSPNILAGGREDTQYF. The complete variable domain, with remaining parts taken from reference TRBV18 and TRBJ2-3, reads NAGVMQNPRHLVRRRGQEARLRCSPMKGHSHVYWYRQLPEEGLKFMVYLQKENIIDESGMPKERFSAEFPKEGPSILRIQQVVRGDSAAYFCASSPNILAGGREDTQYFGPGTRLTVL.

The gene calls are TRBV28 and TRBJ1-3, with 9 bases aligning to TRBD1. Per germline, CDR1 MDHEN and CDR2 SYDVKM. The CDR3 covers 19 residues. V shed 4 bases, J shed 0 bases, and the junction held 13 bases outside the gene matches. CDR3 region: CASSSRYRGLMGSGNTIYF. CDR3 nucleotides: TGTGCCAGCAGTTCACGGTACAGGGGGCTAATGGGCTCTGGAAACACCATATATTTT.

The sample holds a few counts of this clone. The V gene is TRBV10-3, the J gene TRBJ1-2; D possibly corresponds to TRBD1 (5 bases). This CDR3 contains 16 residues. CDR1 is ENHRY and CDR2 is SYGVKD in the germline V gene. Trimming removed 6 bases from V and 0 bases from J, with 17 bases in between. CDR3 in amino acids: CAISLGADPSNYGYTF. The CDR3, as DNA: TGTGCCATCAGCTTAGGGGCAGACCCATCTAACTATGGCTACACCTTC.

The chain links TRBV7-2 to TRBJ2-7; 7 nucleotides align to TRBD1. Germline-derived CDR1 and CDR2 are SGHTA and FQGNSA. The CDR3 has 15 amino acids. V lost 6 bases and J lost 6; bases outside the gene matches: 14. In DNA, the CDR3 is TGTGCCAGCAGATCGGGACAGTTGGGGGCGGGCGAGCAGTACTTC. Its translation: CASRSGQLGAGEQYF.

The chain uses TRBV19 and TRBJ1-1; D gene uncertain. Germline V CDR1 and CDR2: LNHDA, SQIVND (reference sequence). There are 12 residues in the CDR3. The V gene lost 3 bases and the J gene lost 8 bases, with 10 bases spanning the gap. The chain's CDR3 is CASSMLEKEAFF. CDR3 sequence (DNA): TGTGCCAGTAGTATGTTAGAGAAAGAAGCTTTCTTT.

The gene calls are TRBV12-1 and TRBJ2-7; the D call in the table, TRBD2, was not verified against the DNA. TRBV12-1 is reported as a pseudogene. CDR3 length: 15 residues. Written as DNA, the CDR3 is TGTGCCAGCAGCTTTTGTCGGGGGAGTCGCTACGAGCAGTACTTC. As protein: CASSFCRGSRYEQYF.

The DNA of the CDR3 is TGTGCCAGCAGCCCACAGAGTAACTATGGCTACACCTTC. Its protein is CASSPQSNYGYTF. The V and J genes are TRBV28 and TRBJ1-2; D gene ambiguous. Trimming took off 6 bases at V and 1 base at J, with 9 bases between the two ends. Germline values: CDR1 MDHEN, CDR2 SYDVKM. This CDR3 is built from 13 residues.

V usage is TRBV6-5 and J usage is TRBJ1-1, with 11 bases identical to TRBD1. Trimming at V came to 6 bases and at J to 5 bases, leaving 8 bases not matched to a gene. There are 15 residues in the CDR3. CDR1 is MNHEY and CDR2 is SVGAGI in the germline V gene. This chain's CDR3 is CASRLWTGGATEAFF. The CDR3 DNA sequence: TGTGCCAGCAGACTCTGGACAGGGGGCGCAACTGAAGCTTTCTTT.

Concerning this clone: Different DNA sequences within this sample yield the same CDR3. CDR3 sequence (DNA): TGCGCCAGCAGCTTGAGGGGGATGGGGACAGATACGCAGTATTTT. As protein: CASSLRGMGTDTQYF. This chain joins TRBV5-1 and TRBJ2-3; D is possibly TRBD1 (6 bases). V lost 1 base, J lost 3 bases, and 12 bases lay in between. This CDR3 contains 15 residues. From germline, CDR1 is SGHRS and CDR2 YFSETQ.